The TCR beta chain under discussion was sequenced for a study of cytomegalovirus exposure and HLA in healthy donors. Germline assignment: CDR1 MNHNS and CDR2 SASEGT. CDR3 length equals 15 residues. The V segment lost 4 bases and the J segment 2 bases; nucleotides outside the gene matches: 7. The PCR contained 60 Vbeta and 13 Jbeta primers. Sequencing was performed with immunoSEQ multiplex PCR; in TCRdb, only in-frame clones are kept and a portion is missing. This sample's table reports tens of thousands of clones. About this clone: Its specificity is unknown.

Notes on the study in general: A few of the chains that were CMV-associated were confirmed in vitro to be specific for CMV antigens. More clonal expansion characterized HLA-associated TCR beta chains than equally common others in a later analysis. CMV serostatus was the only recorded immune exposure for donors.

This receptor was taken from a woman between 25 and 40 years old in good health and CMV-seropositive. V and J are TRBV6-1 and TRBJ1-2; 7 positions match TRBD1. Input material: PBMCs. DNA for the CDR3: TGTGCCAGCAGTGTCCAGGGGGGCGGGAACTATGGCTACACCTTC. It yields the protein CASSVQGGGNYGYTF.